Listed here are 15 T cell receptor beta chains from one sample, sequenced in a study of blood T cell repertoires in COVID-19. Here immunoSEQ multiplex PCR was the method, and the copy in TCRdb shows in-frame clones only, minus some. The profile shows around 52,000 clones, about 86% of them singletons. Material for sequencing was peripheral blood. Source of these receptors: a human donor in a cohort sampled during active COVID-19.

The V gene is TRBV5-1, the J gene TRBJ2-3, with 10 bases matching TRBD2. V trimming: 4 bases; J trimming: 2 bases; junction bases outside the gene matches: 7. The CDR3 spans 16 residues. Germline V CDR1 and CDR2: SGHRS, YFSETQ. CDR3 sequence (DNA): TGCGCCAGCAGCGGGGGACTAGCGAACCCCACAGATACGCAGTATTTT. Its protein product is CASSGGLANPTDTQYF.

V is TRBV5-1 and J is TRBJ1-1, with D maybe TRBD1 (6 bases). CDR1 SGHRS and CDR2 YFSETQ come from the germline V gene. Deletions cut 0 bases from V and 2 bases from J, with 11 bases between. The CDR3 sequence is 15 residues long. The CDR3 spells CASSLDGQKNTEAFF. DNA for the CDR3: TGCGCCAGCAGCTTGGACGGACAGAAAAACACTGAAGCTTTCTTT.

This sequence joins TRBV19 and TRBJ1-1; perhaps TRBD1 as D (6 bases). This CDR3 spans 15 amino acids. The germline V and J ends were trimmed by 5 bases and 0 bases, with 13 bases remaining between them. Germline CDR1 LNHDA, CDR2 SQIVND (reference sequence). The CDR3 DNA sequence: TGTGCCAGTAGTTCAAAAACAGGGATGAACACTGAAGCTTTCTTT. It encodes CASSSKTGMNTEAFF.

This clone was recorded a few times. The chain links TRBV5-8 to TRBJ2-7; the D gene is possibly TRBD2 (5 bases). Between the trimmed V and J ends, which lost 2 bases and 2 bases, there was a span of 8 bases. Per germline, CDR1 SGHTS and CDR2 YDEGEE. This CDR3 contains 13 residues. The CDR3 bases are TGTGCCAGCAGCTTCGGGATTACCTACGAGCAGTACTTC. Its protein product is CASSFGITYEQYF.

This sequence joins TRBV9 and TRBJ1-1; tentative D call: TRBD1 (6 bases). Per the germline V gene, CDR1 is SGDLS and CDR2 is YYNGEE. The CDR3 runs to 13 residues. Trimming left V 5 bases short and J 3 bases short, with 11 bases between. CDR3 nucleotide sequence: TGTGCCAGCAGTCCGGACAGTTACACTGAAGCTTTCTTT. Translation gives CASSPDSYTEAFF.

The chain has TRBV9 and TRBJ2-1, with D perhaps TRBD1 (5 bases). The V gene lost 2 bases and the J gene lost 6 bases, with 9 bases spanning the gap. Germline CDR1 reads SGDLS; CDR2 reads YYNGEE. The length of the CDR3 is 13 residues. The CDR3 is CASSVGDSNEQFF. CDR3 in DNA: TGTGCCAGCAGCGTGGGTGACAGCAATGAGCAGTTCTTC. Variable domain in full (rest from reference TRBV9 and TRBJ2-1): DSGVTQTPKHLITATGQRVTLRCSPRSGDLSVYWYQQSLDQGLQFLIQYYNGEERAKGNILERFSAQQFPDLHSELNLSSLELGDSALYFCASSVGDSNEQFFGPGTRLTVL.

This clone appeared a few times. CDR3 nucleotide sequence: TGCGCCAGCAGTGCTCGGGGTAGCGATGAGCAGTTCTTC. Protein: CASSARGSDEQFF. The chain uses TRBV10-1 and TRBJ2-1; the D gene is possibly TRBD2 (5 bases). The CDR3 loop spans 13 amino acids. Per germline, CDR1 WNHNN and CDR2 SYGVQD (reference sequence). Trimming took 4 bases from V and 8 from J, leaving 12 bases between them.

The chain links TRBV30 to TRBJ1-5; 7 bases align to TRBD1. The ends lost 1 base at V and 4 bases at J; junction bases unmatched: 7. CDR3 length: 15 amino acids. CDR1 and CDR2 (germline): GTSNPN, SVGIG (reference sequence). DNA of the CDR3: TGTGCCTGGAGTGCCCCGGGGGACAGAAATCAGCCCCAGCATTTT. It yields the protein CAWSAPGDRNQPQHF.

The genes are TRBV19 and TRBJ1-3, with D unclear. The CDR3 totals 14 residues. Germline lookup yields CDR1 LNHDA and CDR2 SQIVND (reference sequence). V was trimmed by 3 bases and J by 0 bases, leaving 6 bases between them. In DNA form, the CDR3 reads TGTGCCAGTAGTATCGGGGTCTCTGGAAACACCATATATTTT. This gives the protein CASSIGVSGNTIYF.

The chain joins TRBV30 to TRBJ1-1, with D perhaps matching TRBD1 (5 bases). CDR3 length: 13 residues. Trimming took 0 bases from V and 4 from J, leaving 9 bases between them. The germline V gene has CDR1 GTSNPN and CDR2 SVGIG (reference sequence). The CDR3 sequence: CAWSVAGGTEAFF. CDR3 coding DNA: TGTGCCTGGAGTGTAGCGGGGGGCACTGAAGCTTTCTTT.

V usage is TRBV11-3 and J usage is TRBJ2-1, with D tentatively TRBD2 (6 bases). The CDR3 runs to 19 residues. The ends were cut back, 1 base at V and 4 bases at J, with 23 bases in the middle. Germline V CDR1 and CDR2: SGHNT, YENEEA. In DNA, the CDR3 is TGTGCCAGCAGCTTAGGAGGGGCCGCTGGGGGGAGCAAGTACAATGAGCAGTTCTTC. It is translated as CASSLGGAAGGSKYNEQFF.

The chain couples TRBV7-9 to TRBJ2-1; 9 bases are a match to TRBD1. The CDR3 covers 17 residues. Trimming at V came to 5 bases and at J to 4 bases, leaving 12 bases not matched to a gene. CDR1 and CDR2 (germline): SEHNR, FQNEAQ (reference sequence). The CDR3 region has the DNA TGTGCCAGCAGCACGGACAGGGGAAGGGACCCATACAATGAGCAGTTCTTC. Translated, it gives CASSTDRGRDPYNEQFF.

The genes are TRBV5-5 and TRBJ2-3; 10 bases fit TRBD2. The CDR3 runs 16 residues. CDR1 and CDR2 (germline): SGHKS, YYEKEE (reference sequence). The junction had 10 bases not matched to a gene; V was cut back by 1 base and J by 8 bases. The CDR3 coding sequence is TGTGCCAGCAGCTTGACTAGCGGGGAGGACGGCGGTACGCAGTATTTT. Protein product: CASSLTSGEDGGTQYF.

The rearrangement joins TRBV7-6 to TRBJ2-2; D is possibly TRBD2 (7 bases). CDR1 is SGHVS and CDR2 is FNYEAQ in the germline V gene. The CDR3 length is 17 residues. The V end was cut by 1 base, the J end by 6 bases, with 18 bases between. The CDR3 nucleotides are TGTGCCAGCAGCTTAGATAGAGGGGGGGCGCTCCCCGGGGAGCTGTTTTTT. Residues: CASSLDRGGALPGELFF.

This chain uses TRBV5-6 with TRBJ2-4, with 7 bases that match TRBD1. Trimming cost V 4 bases and J 11 bases; bases outside gene matches: 9. The length of the CDR3 is 13 residues. CDR1 SGHDT and CDR2 YYEEEE come from the germline V gene. The CDR3 reads CASSNLGQILQYF. CDR3 DNA: TGTGCCAGCAGCAACCTGGGACAGATCCTTCAGTACTTC.